A selection of T cell receptor beta chains follows, all from one sample in a study of OX40 agonist ivuxolimab in advanced cancers. Measured with immunoSEQ multiplex PCR; TCRdb has only the in-frame clones, and not every one. The sample lists 90,000 to 150,000 clones, 80% to 90% occurring once. The material sequenced was CD4+ or CD8+ T cells sorted from blood, taken in a trial of the OX40 agonist ivuxolimab. The source is an adult with an advanced solid tumor such as melanoma, head and neck, liver or kidney cancer. Both conserved end residues are part of each CDR3. Fields, in order: V gene, D gene, J gene, clone size, CDR3 DNA, CDR3 protein. D genes are given only for firm matches. Clone size is shown for a subset of rows, as once, few, many or a class of expanded clone.

>TRBV5-1|TRBD1|TRBJ2-6|-
TGCGCCACGACGGACAGGGCCGGGGCCAACGTCCTGACTTTC
CATTDRAGANVLTF
>TRBV30|TRBD1|TRBJ2-2|-
TGTGCCTGGAGGACAGGGGGCGCGGCGAAGCTGTTTTTT
CAWRTGGAAKLFF
>TRBV4-3|-|TRBJ1-2|-
TGCGCCAGCAGCCAAGACAGGGATTACCCTCGGTTGAGCTTC
CASSQDRDYPRLSF
>TRBV5-1|TRBD1|TRBJ2-7|-
TGCGCCAGCAGCTTGAGTGGGACAGGGTTGGGCGAGCAGTACTTC
CASSLSGTGLGEQYF
>TRBV28|TRBD1|TRBJ2-4|-
TGTGCCAGCCCCAACCGGGACAGCTTCATTCAGTACTTC
CASPNRDSFIQYF
>TRBV18|TRBD1|TRBJ1-5|-
TGTGCCAGCTCACCGGAGGACAGGACGGGACAGCCCCAGCATTTT
CASSPEDRTGQPQHF
>TRBV16|-|TRBJ1-3|-
TGTGCCAGCAGCCAAGGGTGGTCGGTCGGAAACACCATATATTTT
CASSQGWSVGNTIYF
>TRBV6-1|-|TRBJ2-7|-
TGTGCCAGCAGTGATAGAAACAGGCACTACGAGCAGTACTTC
CASSDRNRHYEQYF
>TRBV6-5|TRBD2|TRBJ2-7|-
TGTGCCAGCAGTTACTCTAGGACTAGCGGCCTCTACGAGCAGTACTTC
CASSYSRTSGLYEQYF
>TRBV7-9|-|TRBJ2-7|-
TGTGCCAGCAGCATAAATAGGTACTCCCAGTACTTC
CASSINRYSQYF
>TRBV2|TRBD2|TRBJ2-3|-
TGTGCCAGCAGAGACGGGGGGGCGGCTACGCAGTATTTT
CASRDGGAATQYF
>TRBV5-8|TRBD2|TRBJ2-2|-
TGTGCCAGCAGCTTGCTGGGGGAGGGCACCGGGGAGCTGTTTTTT
CASSLLGEGTGELFF
>TRBV7-6|-|TRBJ2-7|-
TGTGCCAGCAGCTCGGGACACAAGAACGAGCAGTACTTC
CASSSGHKNEQYF
>TRBV5-1|TRBD1|TRBJ1-3|-
TGCGCCAGCAGCCGGAGGACAGGGATAATCGGAAACACCATATATTTT
CASSRRTGIIGNTIYF
>TRBV2|-|TRBJ1-5|-
TGTGCCAGCAGCCCTCAGCCCAATCAGCCCCAGCATTTT
CASSPQPNQPQHF
>TRBV5-1|-|TRBJ2-5|-
TGCGCCAGCAGCTTGGGCCTCGCGGGTGAGACCCAGTACTTC
CASSLGLAGETQYF
>TRBV9|TRBD1|TRBJ2-7|-
TGTGCCAGCAGTAAACAGGGGGCGCCCTCCTACGAGCAGTACTTC
CASSKQGAPSYEQYF
>TRBV19|-|TRBJ1-5|few
TGTGCCAGTAGTGACGTACAGGGCCGTCTCAGTCAGCCCCAGCATTTT
CASSDVQGRLSQPQHF
>TRBV6-6|-|TRBJ1-2|-
TGTGCCAGCAGCTTGACCCAAGTAGGAGGGAACTATGGCTACACCTTC
CASSLTQVGGNYGYTF
>TRBV27|-|TRBJ1-4|-
TGTGCCAGCAGTCCAGGCCCTTTAAATGAAAAACTGTTTTTT
CASSPGPLNEKLFF
>TRBV6-1|-|TRBJ2-2|-
TGTGCCAGCAGTGGGCAGAACACCGGGGAGCTGTTTTTT
CASSGQNTGELFF
>TRBV28|-|TRBJ1-2|-
TGTGCCAGCAGTTCACCGATGACAGGCGGGGACTATGGCTACACCTTC
CASSSPMTGGDYGYTF
>TRBV7-3|-|TRBJ1-2|-
TGTGCCAGCAGCTTATTTCAGGGTTCTAACTATGGCTACACCTTC
CASSLFQGSNYGYTF
>TRBV19|TRBD1|TRBJ1-5|-
TGTGCCAGTACCCCGGGACAGCTTCATAGCAATCAGCCCCAGCATTTT
CASTPGQLHSNQPQHF
>TRBV28|-|TRBJ1-6|-
TGTGCCAGCACGCGACAGATCTATAATTCACCCCTCCACTTT
CASTRQIYNSPLHF
>TRBV7-9|TRBD1|TRBJ1-4|-
TGTGCCAGCAGCCCGACAGGGATGAATGAAAAACTGTTTTTT
CASSPTGMNEKLFF
>TRBV30|-|TRBJ2-7|-
TGTGCCTGGAGTGGGTCCTACGAGCAGTACTTC
CAWSGSYEQYF
>TRBV10-3|-|TRBJ2-7|-
TGTGCCACCCGGGGGACGAACGAGCAGTACTTC
CATRGTNEQYF
>TRBV4-1|-|TRBJ2-7|-
TGCGCCAGCAGCCGACTACCCTCAAGTTCGGGCTACGAGCAGTACTTC
CASSRLPSSSGYEQYF
>TRBV19|-|TRBJ2-6|-
TGTGCCAGTAGTAGGGAAACCGGGGCCAACGTCCTGACTTTC
CASSRETGANVLTF
>TRBV18|TRBD1|TRBJ1-5|-
TGTGCCAGCTCACTTGGACAGGGTAGCAATCAGCCCCAGCATTTT
CASSLGQGSNQPQHF
>TRBV5-3|-|TRBJ2-5|-
TGTGCCAGAAGCCCTACAGGGACCTGGGAGACCCAGTACTTC
CARSPTGTWETQYF
>TRBV7-8|-|TRBJ1-1|-
TGTGCCAGCAGCTTAAACCAGAACACTGAAGCTTTCTTT
CASSLNQNTEAFF
>TRBV13|TRBD1|TRBJ2-5|-
TGTGCCAGCAGCGGAGTGGGACAGGTTGGGAAAGAGACCCAGTACTTC
CASSGVGQVGKETQYF
>TRBV21-1|-|TRBJ1-3|-
TGTGCCAGCAGCAAAGAAGGCTCCACTTCTCCATCTGGAAACACCATATATTTT
CASSKEGSTSPSGNTIYF
>TRBV13|-|TRBJ2-5|-
TGTGCCAGCAGCTTAGGCAGGGTCCAAGAGACCCAGTACTTC
CASSLGRVQETQYF
>TRBV7-9|-|TRBJ1-2|-
TGTGCCAGCAGCTTAAGACAGGACAGCGCCTATGGCTACACCTTC
CASSLRQDSAYGYTF
>TRBV6-6|TRBD1|TRBJ2-1|-
TGTGCCAGCAGCCGACCCCCGGGACAGGTTAACTATGAGCAGTTCTTC
CASSRPPGQVNYEQFF
>TRBV5-4|TRBD1|TRBJ1-4|-
TGTGCCAGCAGCGTGACAGGGGTTAATGAAAAACTGTTTTTT
CASSVTGVNEKLFF
>TRBV5-1|TRBD1|TRBJ2-5|-
TGCGCCAGCAGCCTACGACAGGGGGACCAAGAGACCCAGTACTTC
CASSLRQGDQETQYF
>TRBV11-2|-|TRBJ2-3|-
TGTGCCAGCAGCTCCTCTGGCACGCAGTATTTT
CASSSSGTQYF
>TRBV4-3|TRBD2|TRBJ2-3|-
TGCGCCAGCAGCCAAGATCGAGCGGGGGGGCTGGATACGCAGTATTTT
CASSQDRAGGLDTQYF
>TRBV28|-|TRBJ2-1|-
TGTGCCAGCAATGTGGGTGGTGGGTACAATGAGCAGTTCTTC
CASNVGGGYNEQFF